Presented here are 31 T cell receptor beta chains from one specimen sequenced in a study of cytomegalovirus exposure and HLA in healthy donors (dated by TCRdb to 2017 to 2019). Library construction relied on the immunoSEQ multiplex PCR assay. For the multiplex PCR, a mixture combining 60 forward primers for TCR Vbeta segments and 13 reverse primers for TCR Jbeta segments was used. TCRdb took this table from immuneACCESS and kept in-frame rearrangements with V and J called. Such tables lack part of the clones; where checked against another copy, unresolved V genes explain under half of the gap, and the rest is unexplained. In all, the sample holds about 110,000 clones, and over 70% of those were seen once. Jointly, the top ten make up about 0.8% of the sample. Sequenced sample: PBMCs. The receptors were gathered from a boy under 18 in good health and CMV-seronegative.

The rearrangement uses TRBV7-2 and TRBJ2-1; TRBD1 matches at 7 bases. This CDR3 contains 15 residues. Germline V CDR1 and CDR2: SGHTA, FQGNSA. J lost 12 bases, V lost 2 bases, and 13 bases had no gene match. CDR3 DNA sequence: TGTGCCAGCAGCTTAAGACAGGGAACCCTCAATCGGCAGTTCTTC. Its protein product is CASSLRQGTLNRQFF. Full variable domain (missing parts from reference TRBV7-2 and TRBJ2-1): GAGVSQSPSNKVTEKGKDVELRCDPISGHTALYWYRQSLGQGLEFLIYFQGNSAPDKSGLPSDRFSAERTGGSVSTLTIQRTQQEDSAVYLCASSLRQGTLNRQFFGPGTRLTVL.

The V call is TRBV6-8, the J call TRBJ2-7, with D maybe TRBD2 (5 bases). The germline V and J ends were trimmed by 2 bases and 3 bases, with 11 bases remaining between them. This CDR3 contains 14 residues. Germline V gives CDR1 MNHGY, CDR2 SAAAGT. The CDR3 loop is CASSYRRRGYEQYF. The CDR3, as DNA: TGTGCCAGCAGTTACAGGAGACGGGGCTACGAGCAGTACTTC.

The chain joins TRBV6-7 to TRBJ2-2, with D unresolved. Being an ORF, TRBV6-7 has a function that is uncertain. Trimming removed 2 bases from V and 4 bases from J, with 14 bases in between. The CDR3 totals 16 residues. The CDR3 here is CASSYEKEGGTGELFF. The CDR3 region has the DNA TGTGCCAGCAGTTACGAGAAGGAAGGCGGCACCGGGGAGCTGTTTTTT.

The chain combines TRBV4-1 with TRBJ2-2; D is ambiguous. This CDR3 contains 14 residues. The V end lost 6 bases, the J end lost 1 base, and 9 bases lay between the germline ends. Germline CDR1 is MGHRA and CDR2 is YSYEKL. The DNA for the CDR3 is TGCGCCAGCAGGTCGACTGTGAACACCGGGGAGCTGTTTTTT. Protein: CASRSTVNTGELFF.

The chain links TRBV30 to TRBJ2-1; no definite D call. This CDR3 has 13 amino acids. Germline lookup yields CDR1 GTSNPN and CDR2 SVGIG (reference sequence). Trimming took 1 base from V and 4 from J, leaving 8 bases between them. CDR3 coding DNA: TGTGCCTGGAGTGCGGGTGTTTACAATGAGCAGTTCTTC. This translates into CAWSAGVYNEQFF.

The V and J genes are TRBV7-3 and TRBJ1-1, with 7 nucleotides matching TRBD1. Losses at the gene ends were 5 bases for V and 4 bases for J; bases not matched to a gene: 7. The length of the CDR3 is 14 residues. Germline V lookup: CDR1 SGHTA, CDR2 FQGTGA. CDR3 coding DNA: TGTGCCAGCAGCCCAGGGGGTTGGGGCACTGAAGCTTTCTTT. This sequence encodes CASSPGGWGTEAFF.

The table lists this clone with a few counts. The chain joins TRBV5-6 to TRBJ2-7, with 11 bases aligning to TRBD2. V lost 3 bases, J lost 6 bases, and 8 bases stayed unmatched. The germline gives CDR1 SGHDT, CDR2 YYEEEE. This CDR3 comprises 15 residues. This CDR3 is CASSSWPGLAGEQYF. The CDR3 nucleotides read TGTGCCAGCAGCTCGTGGCCCGGACTAGCGGGCGAGCAGTACTTC.

This chain uses TRBV15 with TRBJ2-3; TRBD1 matches 10 bases. Germline V gene data show CDR1 as LNHNV and CDR2 as YYDKDF (reference sequence). The CDR3 sequence is 15 residues long. V dropped 3 bases and J dropped 1; count of bases not matched to a gene: 1. The CDR3 loop is CATSRGTGGTDTQYF. In DNA, the CDR3 is TGTGCCACCAGCAGGGGGACAGGGGGCACAGATACGCAGTATTTT.

The chain has TRBV2 and TRBJ1-5; the D gene is possibly TRBD1 (6 bases). There are 15 residues in the CDR3. The germline V and J ends were trimmed by 6 bases and 1 base, with 13 bases remaining between them. Germline V gene lookup returns CDR1 SNHLY and CDR2 FYNNEI. The CDR3 DNA sequence: TGTGCCAGCAGGGGAGGGGGTAAGAGCAATCAGCCCCAGCATTTT. Encoded protein: CASRGGGKSNQPQHF.

The rearrangement joins TRBV4-1 to TRBJ1-6; D is uncertain. Germline V gene data show CDR1 as MGHRA and CDR2 as YSYEKL. Trimming pared 0 bases from V and 7 bases from J, leaving 7 bases between. The CDR3 consists of 14 residues. The CDR3 sequence: CASSQDLRNSPLHF. For the CDR3, the DNA is TGCGCCAGCAGCCAAGATCTCAGAAATTCACCCCTCCACTTT.

This chain links TRBV6-5 with TRBJ2-5; 7 nucleotides agree with TRBD2. Germline assignment: CDR1 MNHEY and CDR2 SVGAGI. This CDR3 region has 15 residues. J lost 11 bases, V lost 5 bases, and 17 bases had no gene match. The CDR3 DNA reads as TGTGCCAGCAGTCCTGGCGGGAGAGCATATAGGAGACAGTACTTC. This translates into CASSPGGRAYRRQYF.

This clone was recorded only once. The V call is TRBV2, the J call TRBJ2-2; the match to TRBD1 covers 8 bases. The V gene end was trimmed by 5 bases and the J gene end by 1 base; junction bases not matched to a gene: 6. This CDR3 spans 16 amino acids. Per the germline V gene, CDR1 is SNHLY and CDR2 is FYNNEI. The CDR3 coding sequence is TGTGCCAGCAGTCTAGGGACAGGACAGAACACCGGGGAGCTGTTTTTT. Translating it yields CASSLGTGQNTGELFF.

V gene TRBV5-1 combines with J gene TRBJ1-4; the D is unclear. The germline V gene encodes CDR1 SGHRS and CDR2 YFSETQ. CDR3 length: 14 residues. The V end lost 5 bases, the J end lost 1 base, and 9 bases lay between the germline ends. The CDR3 region is CASRPQVTNEKLFF. CDR3 coding DNA: TGCGCCAGCAGACCACAAGTAACTAATGAAAAACTGTTTTTT.

This chain joins TRBV4-3 and TRBJ2-2, with 9 bases identical to TRBD1. The germline CDR1 and CDR2 sequences are LGHNA and YSLEER. Losses at the gene ends were 0 bases for V and 5 bases for J; bases not matched to a gene: 7. CDR3 length equals 17 residues. The CDR3, as DNA: TGCGCCAGCAGCCAAGATACGGGGACAGGGCAAACCGGGGAGCTGTTTTTT. It specifies CASSQDTGTGQTGELFF.

A few counts support this clone. V is TRBV28 and J is TRBJ2-1; no definite D call. V was shortened by 6 bases and J by 0 bases, with 15 bases between the two germline ends. Germline CDR1 and CDR2: MDHEN and SYDVKM. The CDR3 length is 16 residues. The CDR3 DNA reads as TGTGCCAGCAGCCTAATCACTATGAGCTCCTACAATGAGCAGTTCTTC. Translating it yields CASSLITMSSYNEQFF.

CDR3 protein: CASSISSGRGYEQYF. Written as DNA, the CDR3 is TGTGCCAGTAGTATCTCTAGCGGGAGGGGATACGAGCAGTACTTC. The chain employs TRBV19 and TRBJ2-7; 12 bases match TRBD2. From germline, CDR1 is LNHDA and CDR2 SQIVND (reference sequence). This CDR3 has 15 residues. Trimming removed 3 bases from V and 4 bases from J; junction bases left unmatched: 4.

The gene calls are TRBV29-1 and TRBJ2-3; a possible D gene is TRBD2 (6 bases). Germline V CDR1 and CDR2: SQVTM, ANQGSEA. The CDR3 length is 13 residues. The germline V and J ends were trimmed by 6 bases and 0 bases, with 10 bases remaining between them. CDR3 sequence (DNA): TGCAGCGTGCACGGGACTAGCACAGATACGCAGTATTTT. Amino acid sequence: CSVHGTSTDTQYF.

This clone appeared a few times. The chain employs TRBV6-1 and TRBJ1-2; D is ambiguous. This CDR3 contains 14 residues. Germline V gene sequence: CDR1 MNHNS, CDR2 SASEGT. The V end lost 5 bases, the J end lost 1 base, and 11 bases lay between the germline ends. For the CDR3, the DNA is TGTGCCAGCAGTCCTACGACGGGTAACTATGGCTACACCTTC. Its translation is CASSPTTGNYGYTF.

This clone was detected once. This rearrangement joins TRBV29-1 to TRBJ2-5; the D gene is possibly TRBD1 (6 bases). The CDR3 runs to 13 residues. The V end lost 7 bases, the J end lost 2 bases, and 14 bases lay between the germline ends. Germline CDR1 and CDR2: SQVTM and ANQGSEA. CDR3 coding DNA: TGCAGCGCCACCAGGACAGATCAAGAGACCCAGTACTTC. Its translation is CSATRTDQETQYF.

The V and J genes are TRBV10-3 and TRBJ2-1; 7 bases map to TRBD2. Germline CDR1 and CDR2: ENHRY and SYGVKD. V dropped 8 bases and J dropped 6; count of bases not matched to a gene: 7. CDR3 length equals 13 residues. In DNA, the CDR3 is TGTGCCATCGGCGCTAGCGGTCTCAATGAGCAGTTCTTC. This codes for CAIGASGLNEQFF.

The chain is built from TRBV2 and TRBJ1-1; 11 nucleotides align to TRBD1. J was trimmed by 6 bases and V by 8 bases; bases with no gene match: 11. The CDR3 length is 15 residues. Germline CDR1 is SNHLY and CDR2 is FYNNEI. The CDR3 nucleotides are TGTGCCAGCCTCCGGGACAGGGGGTTTATCGCTGAAGCTTTCTTT. Translating it yields CASLRDRGFIAEAFF. Full variable domain (outside the CDR3, taken from reference TRBV2 and TRBJ1-1): EPEVTQTPSHQVTQMGQEVILRCVPISNHLYFYWYRQILGQKVEFLVSFYNNEISEKSEIFDDQFSVERPDGSNFTLKIRSTKLEDSAMYFCASLRDRGFIAEAFFGQGTRLTVV.

V and J are TRBV7-2 and TRBJ2-3, with 15 bases fitting TRBD2. Germline V gene sequence: CDR1 SGHTA, CDR2 FQGNSA. The CDR3 contains 17 residues. The trim removed 1 base at V and 4 bases at J, leaving 3 bases unmatched. The CDR3: CASSLVGLAGGPDTQYF. The CDR3 region has the DNA TGTGCCAGCAGCTTAGTGGGACTAGCGGGGGGTCCAGATACGCAGTATTTT.

This chain links TRBV19 with TRBJ1-1; no clear D gene. The V end lost 7 bases, the J end lost 4 bases, and 7 bases lay between the germline ends. The CDR3 length is 11 residues. Germline CDR1 is LNHDA and CDR2 is SQIVND (reference sequence). The chain's CDR3 is CASKLSTEAFF. Written as DNA, the CDR3 is TGTGCCAGTAAATTGAGCACTGAAGCTTTCTTT.

In its sample, this clone was seen a few times. The chain recombines TRBV19 with TRBJ2-1; D may be TRBD2 (6 bases). CDR1 and CDR2 (germline): LNHDA, SQIVND (reference sequence). This CDR3 is built from 13 residues. V was shortened by 4 bases and J by 10 bases, with 14 bases between the two germline ends. The CDR3 region has the DNA TGTGCCAGTAGTAGGTTCCCGGGAGCGGAGCAGTTCTTC. This codes for CASSRFPGAEQFF.

V is TRBV2 and J is TRBJ1-1; TRBD1 matches at 8 bases. V lost 4 bases to trimming and J lost 1 base; unmatched junction nucleotides: 2. The CDR3 extends over 14 amino acids. Germline lookup yields CDR1 SNHLY and CDR2 FYNNEI. The CDR3 loop is CASSAGQGNTEAFF. The CDR3 region has the DNA TGTGCCAGCAGTGCCGGACAGGGGAACACTGAAGCTTTCTTT.

This clone was found a few times. The chain combines TRBV19 with TRBJ1-2; perhaps TRBD1 as D (5 bases). Germline V gene lookup returns CDR1 LNHDA and CDR2 SQIVND (reference sequence). The CDR3 is 14 amino acids. Trimming pared 3 bases from V and 6 bases from J, leaving 14 bases between. CDR3 protein: CASSMWGTTDGYTF. The CDR3 bases are TGTGCCAGTAGTATGTGGGGCACAACTGATGGCTACACCTTC. Supplemented by reference TRBV19 and TRBJ1-2, the full variable domain reads DGGITQSPKYLFRKEGQNVTLSCEQNLNHDAMYWYRQDPGQGLRLIYYSQIVNDFQKGDIAEGYSVSREKKESFPLTVTSAQKNPTAFYLCASSMWGTTDGYTFGSGTRLTVV.

The CDR3 DNA is TGTGCCAGCAGTTTCGGACGGGGCACTGAAGCTTTCTTT. It specifies CASSFGRGTEAFF. This sequence joins TRBV27 and TRBJ1-1; D unresolved. The V end lost 3 bases, the J end lost 4 bases, and 9 bases lay between the germline ends. There are 13 residues in the CDR3. The germline CDR1 and CDR2 sequences are MNHEY and SMNVEV (reference sequence).

V usage is TRBV4-1 and J usage is TRBJ2-5; maybe TRBD1 (5 bases). The ends were cut back, 6 bases at V and 3 bases at J, with 11 bases in the middle. The CDR3 runs to 13 residues. Germline V gives CDR1 MGHRA, CDR2 YSYEKL. This chain's CDR3 is CASRGLGEETQYF. As DNA, the CDR3 is TGCGCCAGCAGGGGATTAGGGGAAGAGACCCAGTACTTC.

The chain couples TRBV28 to TRBJ2-7; 11 bases agree with TRBD1. In germline, CDR1 is MDHEN, CDR2 SYDVKM. J gave up 3 bases and V 2 bases, and 3 bases lay outside the gene matches. The CDR3 extends over 15 amino acids. In DNA form, the CDR3 reads TGTGCCAGCAGTTTACCCGGGACAGGGGGCTACGAGCAGTACTTC. It is translated as CASSLPGTGGYEQYF.

The genes are TRBV9 and TRBJ2-7; 9 bases match TRBD2. With V trimmed by 4 bases and J by 6 bases, 11 bases remained unmatched. The germline gives CDR1 SGDLS, CDR2 YYNGEE. CDR3 length: 15 amino acids. The DNA of the CDR3 is TGTGCCAGCAGCCCAGGCGGGGCGGGAGGGCTCGAGCAGTACTTC. The encoded protein is CASSPGGAGGLEQYF.

The gene calls are TRBV18 and TRBJ1-5, with D tentatively TRBD1 (6 bases). The germline gives CDR1 KGHSH, CDR2 LQKENI. The CDR3 loop spans 17 amino acids. Trimming pared 2 bases from V and 2 bases from J, leaving 16 bases between. As DNA, the CDR3 is TGTGCCAGCTCACCAGACGGGAGGACAGTAGGCAATCAGCCCCAGCATTTT. It yields the protein CASSPDGRTVGNQPQHF. Complete variable domain (other parts from reference TRBV18 and TRBJ1-5): NAGVMQNPRHLVRRRGQEARLRCSPMKGHSHVYWYRQLPEEGLKFMVYLQKENIIDESGMPKERFSAEFPKEGPSILRIQQVVRGDSAAYFCASSPDGRTVGNQPQHFGDGTRLSIL.